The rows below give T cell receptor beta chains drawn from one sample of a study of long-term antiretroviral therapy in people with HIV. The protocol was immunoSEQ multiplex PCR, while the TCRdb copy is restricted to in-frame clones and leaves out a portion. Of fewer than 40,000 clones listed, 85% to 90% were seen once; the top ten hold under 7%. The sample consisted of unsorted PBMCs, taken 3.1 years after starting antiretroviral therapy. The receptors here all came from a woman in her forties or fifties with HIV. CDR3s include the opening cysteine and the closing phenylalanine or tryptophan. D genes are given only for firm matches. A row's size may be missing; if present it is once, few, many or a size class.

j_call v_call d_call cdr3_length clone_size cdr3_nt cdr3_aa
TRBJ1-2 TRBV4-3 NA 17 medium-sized TGCGCCAGCAGCCAAGATATTTCGACAGGAGATAACTATGGCTACACCTTC CASSQDISTGDNYGYTF
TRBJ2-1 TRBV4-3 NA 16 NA TGCGCCAGCAGCCAAGATGGGCGGGCGTCCTACAATGAGCAGTTCTTC CASSQDGRASYNEQFF
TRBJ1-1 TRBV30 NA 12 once TGTGCCTGGAGTTCCAGGAACACTGAAGCTTTCTTT CAWSSRNTEAFF
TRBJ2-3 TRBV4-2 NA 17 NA TGTGCCAGCAGCCAAGGGACGGCCCGACCCAGCACGGATACGCAGTATTTT CASSQGTARPSTDTQYF
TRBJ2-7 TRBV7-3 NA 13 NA TGTGCCAGCAGCCCCCGGGACGGCTACGAGCAGTACTTC CASSPRDGYEQYF
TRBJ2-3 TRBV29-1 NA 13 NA TGCAGCGTTGATGAGGAAAGCACAGATACGCAGTATTTT CSVDEESTDTQYF
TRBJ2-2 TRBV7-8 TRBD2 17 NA TGTGCCAGCAGCATACTAGCGGGGGGGCCCACCACCGGGGAGCTGTTTTTT CASSILAGGPTTGELFF
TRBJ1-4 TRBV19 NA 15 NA TGTGCCAGTAGTCTTTCAGGGACTCGCGGGGAAAAACTGTTTTTT CASSLSGTRGEKLFF
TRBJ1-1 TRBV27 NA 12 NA TGTGCCAGCAGTTTTCGAGGGACTGAAGCTTTCTTT CASSFRGTEAFF
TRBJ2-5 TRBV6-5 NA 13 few TGTGCCAGCAGTTTCGGAGGAGAAGAGACCCAGTACTTC CASSFGGEETQYF
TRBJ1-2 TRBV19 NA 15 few TGTGCCAGTAGTACGCCGGGTCCCGAGTATTATGGCTACACCTTC CASSTPGPEYYGYTF
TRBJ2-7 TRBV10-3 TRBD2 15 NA TGTGCCATCAGAGAAGGACTAGCGGGGGGTTACGAGCAGTACTTC CAIREGLAGGYEQYF
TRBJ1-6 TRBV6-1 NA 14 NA TGTGCCAGCAGTGATCTGGACAGAGGTTCACCCCTCCACTTT CASSDLDRGSPLHF
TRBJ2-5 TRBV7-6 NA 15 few TGTGCCAGCAGCTTGCGTTTCGGGGGGCGAGAGACCCAGTACTTC CASSLRFGGRETQYF
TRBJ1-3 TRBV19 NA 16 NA TGTGCCAGTAGTATATCCCCAGGGCTCTCTGGAAACACCATATATTTT CASSISPGLSGNTIYF
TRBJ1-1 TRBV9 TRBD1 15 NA TGTGCCAGCAGCGCAGGGGGCTCGATGAACACTGAAGCTTTCTTT CASSAGGSMNTEAFF
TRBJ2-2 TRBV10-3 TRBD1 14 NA TGTGCCAGTAGACAGGGAGCGAACACCGGGGAGCTGTTTTTT CASRQGANTGELFF
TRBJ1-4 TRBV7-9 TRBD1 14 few TGTGCCAGCAGCTCCCGGGACAGGACTGAAAAACTGTTTTTT CASSSRDRTEKLFF
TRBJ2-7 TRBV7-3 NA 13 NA TGTGCCAGCGGGCCGGGCGGCTCCTACGAGCAGTACTTC CASGPGGSYEQYF
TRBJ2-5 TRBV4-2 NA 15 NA TGTGCCAGCAGCAAACGACTAGAGATAAGGGAGACCCAGTACTTC CASSKRLEIRETQYF
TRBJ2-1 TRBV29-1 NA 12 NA TGCAGCGTTAGGGAACTCAAATTGGGGCAGTTCTTC CSVRELKLGQFF
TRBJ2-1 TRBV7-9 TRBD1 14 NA TGTGCCAGCAGCGCGCGGGACAGGGCTCATGAGCAGTTCTTC CASSARDRAHEQFF
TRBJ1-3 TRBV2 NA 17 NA TGTGCCAGCAGCGTCGGCCAGGGGATAGATTCTGGAAACACCATATATTTT CASSVGQGIDSGNTIYF
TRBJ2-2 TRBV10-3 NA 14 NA TGTGCCATCAAGGGACTGGGGGACACCGGGGAGCTGTTTTTT CAIKGLGDTGELFF
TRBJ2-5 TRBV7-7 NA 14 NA TGTGCTAGCAGCCAGAGGGGGGGCCAAGAGACCCAGTACTTC CASSQRGGQETQYF
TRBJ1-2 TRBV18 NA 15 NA TGTGCCAGCTCACCCGGCCCCTTTGAGGGCTATGGCTACACCTTC CASSPGPFEGYGYTF
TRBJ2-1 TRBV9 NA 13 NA TGTGCCAGCAGCGCGTTGTCCTACAATGAGCAGTTCTTC CASSALSYNEQFF
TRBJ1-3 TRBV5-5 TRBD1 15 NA TGTGCCAGCAGCTTCACAGGGGCAGGTGGAAACACCATATATTTT CASSFTGAGGNTIYF
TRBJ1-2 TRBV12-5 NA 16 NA TGTGCTAGTGGTTTGGTACTCGGCGGTCCTAACTATGGCTACACCTTC CASGLVLGGPNYGYTF
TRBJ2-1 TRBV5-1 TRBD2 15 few TGCGCCAGCAGCTTGGGGCGGGGGGGCCTCAATGAGCAGTTCTTC CASSLGRGGLNEQFF
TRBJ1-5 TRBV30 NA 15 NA TGTGCCTGGAGTACCGGGCAGGGGAGGGGTCAGCCCCAGCATTTT CAWSTGQGRGQPQHF
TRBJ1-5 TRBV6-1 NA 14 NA TGTGCCAGCAGTCATAAAGGGGGTAAGCAGCCCCAGCATTTT CASSHKGGKQPQHF
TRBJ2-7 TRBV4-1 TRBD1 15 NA TGCGCCAGCAGCGGTCGGGACAGGGGAATCTACGAGCAGTACTTC CASSGRDRGIYEQYF
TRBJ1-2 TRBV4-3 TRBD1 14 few TGCGCCAGCAGCCCGGGGACAGGGAACTATGGCTACACCTTC CASSPGTGNYGYTF
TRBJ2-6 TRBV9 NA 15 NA TGTGCCAGCAGCGCCCAGGTATCTGGGGCCAACGTCCTGACTTTC CASSAQVSGANVLTF
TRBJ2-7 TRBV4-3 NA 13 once TGCGCCAGCAGCCAGGGGACCACCTACGAGCAGTACTTC CASSQGTTYEQYF
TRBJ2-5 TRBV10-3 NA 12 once TGTGCCATTGGGACTTTACAAGAGACCCAGTACTTC CAIGTLQETQYF
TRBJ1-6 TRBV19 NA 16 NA TGTGCCAGTAGTCAAAGAACATCACCTAATTCTTCACCCCTCCACTTT CASSQRTSPNSSPLHF
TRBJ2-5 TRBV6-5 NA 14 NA TGTGCCAGCAGTGGACACAGAATTCAAGAGACCCAGTACTTC CASSGHRIQETQYF
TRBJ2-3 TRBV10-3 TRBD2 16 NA TGTGCCATCAGCCCCGAGACAGCGGGGGGCCCAGATACGCAGTATTTT CAISPETAGGPDTQYF
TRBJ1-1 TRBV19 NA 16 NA TGTGCCAGTACCCCCGGGGACCTCCGGGGGGTTACTGAAGCTTTCTTT CASTPGDLRGVTEAFF
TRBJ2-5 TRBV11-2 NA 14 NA TGTGCCAGCAGCTCAAATCAGGGGGGGGAGACCCAGTACTTC CASSSNQGGETQYF
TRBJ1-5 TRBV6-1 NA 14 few TGTGCCAGCCGGCGGACCGCCGACAATCAGCCCCAGCATTTT CASRRTADNQPQHF
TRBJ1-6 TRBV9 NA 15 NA TGTGCCAGCAGCGTAGGCAGGCCCTATAATTCACCCCTCCACTTT CASSVGRPYNSPLHF
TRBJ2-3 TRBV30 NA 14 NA TGTGCCTGGACTCCGGGGGTTGGTACAGATACGCAGTATTTT CAWTPGVGTDTQYF
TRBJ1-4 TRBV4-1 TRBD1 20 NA TGCGCCAGCAGCTTTCGCCCTCCGGGACAGGGGGCCGGGACTAATGAAAAACTGTTTTTT CASSFRPPGQGAGTNEKLFF
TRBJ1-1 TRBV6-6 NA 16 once TGTGCCAGCAGTTACGGGATGGCAGGGATGAACACTGAAGCTTTCTTT CASSYGMAGMNTEAFF
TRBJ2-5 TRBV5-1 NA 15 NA TGCGCCAGCAGCAACCTGGGCAACCCCCAAGAGACCCAGTACTTC CASSNLGNPQETQYF
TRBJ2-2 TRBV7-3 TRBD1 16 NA TGTGCCAGCAGCTTAGACAGGGGAGGAAAGGCCGGGGAGCTGTTTTTT CASSLDRGGKAGELFF
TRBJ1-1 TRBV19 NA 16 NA TGTGCCAGTAGTACCCCCCAGGGCAGCTTCTCCACTGAAGCTTTCTTT CASSTPQGSFSTEAFF
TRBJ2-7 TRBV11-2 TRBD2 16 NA TGTGCCAGCAGCTTAGGGACTAGCGGGGAAGCCTACGAGCAGTACTTC CASSLGTSGEAYEQYF
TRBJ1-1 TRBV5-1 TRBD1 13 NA TGCGCCAGCAGCCTTCAGGGGGGGACTGAAGCTTTCTTT CASSLQGGTEAFF
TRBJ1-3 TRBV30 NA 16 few TGTGCCTGGAGTGTACCAGCCCCCAACAGGGGAAACACCATATATTTT CAWSVPAPNRGNTIYF
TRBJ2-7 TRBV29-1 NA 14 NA TGCAGCGTTGAAGATCAGGACAATAGTTACGAGCAGTACTTC CSVEDQDNSYEQYF
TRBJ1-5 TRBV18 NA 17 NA TGTGCCAGCTCGGCTCAGATGGGGGGCGATGGCAATCAGCCCCAGCATTTT CASSAQMGGDGNQPQHF
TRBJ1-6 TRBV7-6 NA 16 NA TGTGCCAGCAGCCTCGAACAGAGCTCCTATAATTCACCCCTCCACTTT CASSLEQSSYNSPLHF
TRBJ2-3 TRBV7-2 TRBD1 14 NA TGTGCCAGCAGCTTCGACAGGGATGGAGATACGCAGTATTTT CASSFDRDGDTQYF
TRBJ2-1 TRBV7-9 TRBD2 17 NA TGTGCCAGCAGCTTATTACCCAGCGGGGTCTCCTACAATGAGCAGTTCTTC CASSLLPSGVSYNEQFF
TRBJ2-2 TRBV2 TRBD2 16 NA TGTGCCAGCAGTGATCAGCTAGCGGGGGCCACCGGGGAGCTGTTTTTT CASSDQLAGATGELFF